The rows below give T cell receptor beta chains drawn from one sample of a study of T-cell reconstitution after alpha-beta-depleted transplantation in children. TCRdb passed the PCR reads through MiXCR, listing each CDR3 protein once. The sample carries a few hundred thousand distinct CDR3 sequences, 11% recorded once. Sequenced material: PBMCs from the stem cell graft donor, taken from the stem cell graft. Receptor source: a human donor who donated a stem cell graft to a child with acute myeloid leukemia. The CDR3 runs from the conserved cysteine through the conserved F or W. D genes are given only for firm matches. Clone size, where shown, is once, few, many, or a class for clones that have expanded.

>TRBV3-1|NA|16|TRBJ2-3|few
TGTGCCAGCAGCCAAGGGCTAGACCATAGGGGAGATACGCAGTATTTT
CASSQGLDHRGDTQYF
>TRBV2|NA|14|TRBJ1-4|many
TGTGCCAGCACCATGGGGCTGGGGGGTGAAAAACTGTTTTTT
CASTMGLGGEKLFF
>TRBV5-4|NA|15|TRBJ1-2|few
TGTGCCAGCAGCCCCACTGCAGGGTCGGGCTATGGCTACACCTTC
CASSPTAGSGYGYTF
>TRBV5-1|TRBD2|16|TRBJ2-1|NA
TGCGCCAGCAGCTTGGCCAACGGGAGGGCATACAATGAGCAGTTCTTC
CASSLANGRAYNEQFF
>TRBV12-3/TRBV12-4|TRBD2|13|TRBJ2-1|few
TGTGCCAGCAGGGTAGCGGGGGGGAATGAGCAGTTCTTC
CASRVAGGNEQFF
>TRBV14|TRBD1|18|TRBJ2-5|few
TGTGCCAGCAGCCAAGAGGCCCCGGGACAGGGACGTAAAGAGACCCAGTACTTC
CASSQEAPGQGRKETQYF
>TRBV5-1|NA|15|TRBJ2-7|NA
TGCGCCAGCAGCTTGGGACGGTCCCTCTCCTACGAGCAGTACTTC
CASSLGRSLSYEQYF
>TRBV10-2|NA|11|TRBJ1-3|many
TGCGCCAGCCTCTCTGGAAACACCATATATTTT
CASLSGNTIYF
>TRBV12-3/TRBV12-4|TRBD2|15|TRBJ2-3|NA
TGTGCCAGCAGTTTAGGTCCTGGACTAGAGGATACGCAGTATTTT
CASSLGPGLEDTQYF
>TRBV21-1|NA|13|TRBJ2-3|many
TGTGCCAGCAGCAAAGAGACAGGGGGTCCGCAGTATTTT
CASSKETGGPQYF
>TRBV25-1|TRBD1|15|TRBJ2-2|many
TGTGCCAGCAGACCGGGACAGGGGGAAACCGGGGAGCTGTTTTTT
CASRPGQGETGELFF
>TRBV9|NA|13|TRBJ2-1|NA
TGTGCCAGCAGCGTAGTTGGCCGGGTTGAGCAGTTCTTC
CASSVVGRVEQFF
>TRBV7-3|NA|17|TRBJ1-1|NA
TGTGCCACCAGCTTAAAACCGGGGTCCCAGGCGAACACTGAAGCTTTCTTT
CATSLKPGSQANTEAFF
>TRBV12-3/TRBV12-4|TRBD1|15|TRBJ1-6|NA
TGTGCCAGCGGCCTAGGACAGGGCAATAATTCACCCCTCCACTTT
CASGLGQGNNSPLHF
>TRBV9|NA|16|TRBJ2-3|many
TGTGCCAGCAGCCTCTTTGGAGCGGCTAGCACAGATACGCAGTATTTT
CASSLFGAASTDTQYF
>TRBV6-5|TRBD2|15|TRBJ2-3|few
TGTGCCAGCAGTTTCCCTAGCGGGGGCACAGATACGCAGTATTTT
CASSFPSGGTDTQYF
>TRBV10-1|TRBD1|13|TRBJ2-5|many
TGCGCCAGCAGTCCAGGGGGCTGGGAGACCCAGTACTTC
CASSPGGWETQYF
>TRBV3-1|TRBD2|16|TRBJ2-7|NA
TGTGCCAGCAGCCAAGATCGGGGAGGGCGGGTCCACGAGCAGTACTTC
CASSQDRGGRVHEQYF